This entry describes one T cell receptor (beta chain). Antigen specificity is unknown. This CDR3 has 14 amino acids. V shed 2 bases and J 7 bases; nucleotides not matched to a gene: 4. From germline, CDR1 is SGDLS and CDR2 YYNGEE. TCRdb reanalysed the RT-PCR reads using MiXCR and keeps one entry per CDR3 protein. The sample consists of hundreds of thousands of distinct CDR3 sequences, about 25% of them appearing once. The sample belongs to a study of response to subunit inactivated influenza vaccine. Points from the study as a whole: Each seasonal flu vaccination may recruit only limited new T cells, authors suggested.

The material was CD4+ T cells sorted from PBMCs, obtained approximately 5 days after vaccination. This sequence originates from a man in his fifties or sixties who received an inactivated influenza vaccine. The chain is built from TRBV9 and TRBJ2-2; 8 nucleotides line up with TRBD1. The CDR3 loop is CASSVDRVNGELFF. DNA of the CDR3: TGTGCCAGCAGCGTGGACAGGGTGAACGGGGAGCTGTTTTTT.